The clone carrying this TCR beta chain occurred once. Germline V CDR1 and CDR2: MDHEN, SYDVKM. The CDR3 has 14 residues. V shed 2 bases, J shed 4 bases, and the junction held 4 bases outside the gene matches. Authors' methods: Scientists estimated how many nucleated cells there were by amplifying reference gene primers. Data came from immunoSEQ multiplex PCR; TCRdb stores just in-frame clones and leaves some out. V, J and clone size are taken as reported in that table, and D and trimming were inferred from the DNA itself. The sample consists of 130,000 or so clones, approximately 90% of them appearing once. This specimen comes from a study of blood T cell repertoires in COVID-19. Study at large: T cells, B-cell-depleted T cells, or PBMCs provided the cDNA or gDNA that served as material.

This clonotype originated in a man in his 70s with active COVID-19. This rearrangement joins TRBV28 to TRBJ1-2, with TRBD1 identical over 7 bases. Sequencing was done on a sample of peripheral blood. This CDR3 is CASSLTTGRYGYTF. The CDR3 DNA follows: TGTGCCAGCAGTTTAACGACAGGGCGCTATGGCTACACCTTC.